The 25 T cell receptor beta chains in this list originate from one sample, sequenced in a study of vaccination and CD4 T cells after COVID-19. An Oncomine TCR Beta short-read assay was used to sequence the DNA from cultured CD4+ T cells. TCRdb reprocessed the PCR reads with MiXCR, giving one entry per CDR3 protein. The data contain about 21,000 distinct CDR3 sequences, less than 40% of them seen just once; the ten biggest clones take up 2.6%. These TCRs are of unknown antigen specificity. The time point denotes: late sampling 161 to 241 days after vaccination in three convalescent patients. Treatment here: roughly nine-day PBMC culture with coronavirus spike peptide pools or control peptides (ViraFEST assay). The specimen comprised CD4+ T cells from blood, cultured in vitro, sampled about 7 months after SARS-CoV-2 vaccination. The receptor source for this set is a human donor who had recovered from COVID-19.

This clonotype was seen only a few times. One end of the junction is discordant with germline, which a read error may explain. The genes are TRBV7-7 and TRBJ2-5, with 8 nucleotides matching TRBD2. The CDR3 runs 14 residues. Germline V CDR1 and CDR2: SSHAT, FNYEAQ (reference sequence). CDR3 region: CASSLGTRVETQYF. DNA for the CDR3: TGTGCTAGCAGCCTCGGGACTAGGGTGGAGACCCAGTACTTC. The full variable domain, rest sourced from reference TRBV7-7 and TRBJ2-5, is GAGVSQSPRYKVTKRGQDVTLRCDPISSHATLYWYQQALGQGPEFLTYFNYEAQPDKSGLPSDRFSAERPEGSISTLTIQRTEQRDSAMYRCASSLGTRVETQYFGPGTRLLVL.

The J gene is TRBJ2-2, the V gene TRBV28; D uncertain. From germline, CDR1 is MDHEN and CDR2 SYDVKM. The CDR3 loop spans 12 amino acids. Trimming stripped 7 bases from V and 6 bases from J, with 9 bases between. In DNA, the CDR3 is TGTGCCAGCACTTCTGCGCCCGGGGAGCTGTTTTTT. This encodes CASTSAPGELFF.

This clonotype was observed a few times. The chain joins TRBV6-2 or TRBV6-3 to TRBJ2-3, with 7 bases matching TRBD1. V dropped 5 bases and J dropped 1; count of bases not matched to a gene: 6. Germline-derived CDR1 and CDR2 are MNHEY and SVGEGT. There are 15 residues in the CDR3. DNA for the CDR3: TGTGCCAGCAGTACGCTAGGGGGCGGCACAGATACGCAGTATTTT. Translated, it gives CASSTLGGGTDTQYF.

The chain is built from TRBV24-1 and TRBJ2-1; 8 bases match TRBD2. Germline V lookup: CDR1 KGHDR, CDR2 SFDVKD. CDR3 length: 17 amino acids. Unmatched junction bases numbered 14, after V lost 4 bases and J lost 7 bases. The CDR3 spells CATSETGRGGSVNEQFF. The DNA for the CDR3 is TGTGCCACCAGTGAGACCGGGAGGGGCGGGAGCGTGAATGAGCAGTTCTTC.

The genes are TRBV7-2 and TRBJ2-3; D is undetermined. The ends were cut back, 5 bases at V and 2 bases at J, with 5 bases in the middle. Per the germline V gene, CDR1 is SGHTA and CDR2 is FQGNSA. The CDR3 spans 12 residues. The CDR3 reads CASSPYTDTQYF. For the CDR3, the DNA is TGTGCCAGCAGCCCCTACACAGATACGCAGTATTTT.

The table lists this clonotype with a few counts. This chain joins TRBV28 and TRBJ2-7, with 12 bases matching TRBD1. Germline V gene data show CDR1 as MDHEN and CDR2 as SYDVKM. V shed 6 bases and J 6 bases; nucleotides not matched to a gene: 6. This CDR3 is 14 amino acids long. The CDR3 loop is CASRTGQGAAEQYF. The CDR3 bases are TGTGCCAGCAGGACGGGACAGGGGGCTGCCGAGCAGTACTTC.

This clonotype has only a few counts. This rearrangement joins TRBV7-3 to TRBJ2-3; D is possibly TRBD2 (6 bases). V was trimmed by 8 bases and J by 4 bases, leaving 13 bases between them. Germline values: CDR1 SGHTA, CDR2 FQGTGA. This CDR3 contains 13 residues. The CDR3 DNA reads TGTGCCAGCTCACGGGAGCATGCAGATACGCAGTATTTT. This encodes CASSREHADTQYF.

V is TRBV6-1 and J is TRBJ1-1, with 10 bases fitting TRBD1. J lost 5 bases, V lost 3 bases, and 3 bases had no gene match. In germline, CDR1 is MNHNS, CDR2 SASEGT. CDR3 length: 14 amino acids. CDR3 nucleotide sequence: TGTGCCAGCAGTGATGACAGGGGGCGGACTGAAGCTTTCTTT. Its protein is CASSDDRGRTEAFF.

The CDR3 nucleotides are TGCAGTGCTAGAGTTGAGACCCAGTACTTC. Its protein is CSARVETQYF. The chain links TRBV20-1 to TRBJ2-5; D gene ambiguous. CDR3 length: 10 residues. Trimming took off 1 base at V and 5 bases at J, with 2 bases between the two ends. Germline loops: CDR1 DFQATT, CDR2 SNEGSKA (reference sequence).

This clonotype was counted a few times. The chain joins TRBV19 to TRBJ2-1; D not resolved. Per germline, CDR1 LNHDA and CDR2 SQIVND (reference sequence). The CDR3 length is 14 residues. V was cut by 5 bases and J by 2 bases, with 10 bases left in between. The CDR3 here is CASSSRDPYNEQFF. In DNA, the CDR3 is TGTGCCAGTAGTTCTAGAGACCCCTACAATGAGCAGTTCTTC.

CDR3 nucleotides: TGCAGTGCTAGACTGACGGGGTTCTACGAGCAGTACTTC. Its translation: CSARLTGFYEQYF. The J gene is TRBJ2-7, the V gene TRBV20-1, with a weak D call TRBD2 (5 bases). The CDR3 covers 13 residues. V lost 2 bases and J 3 bases, leaving 11 bases between the germline ends. The V gene's germline CDR1 is DFQATT and CDR2 SNEGSKA (reference sequence).

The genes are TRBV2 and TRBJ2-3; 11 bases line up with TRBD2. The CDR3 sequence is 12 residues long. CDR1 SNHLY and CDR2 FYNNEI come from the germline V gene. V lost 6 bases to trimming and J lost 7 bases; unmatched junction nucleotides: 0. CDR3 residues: CASRTSGNTQYF. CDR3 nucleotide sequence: TGTGCCAGCAGGACTAGCGGGAATACGCAGTATTTT.

The CDR3 loop is CASSLGMNGYTF. DNA for the CDR3: TGTGCCAGCAGCTTGGGGATGAATGGCTACACCTTC. V and J are TRBV7-9 and TRBJ1-2; D unclear. Looked up from germline, CDR1 is SEHNR and CDR2 is FQNEAQ (reference sequence). CDR3 size: 12 residues. V was pared by 3 bases and J by 6 bases, with 8 bases between.

The CDR3 DNA reads as TGCAGTGCTAGAGTCCCTAGCGGGACTTCCTACAATGAGCAGTTCTTC. Translation gives CSARVPSGTSYNEQFF. V and J are TRBV20-1 and TRBJ2-1; 9 bases are a match to TRBD2. Trimming took 1 base from V and 1 from J; bases not matched to a gene: 5. Germline CDR1 and CDR2: DFQATT and SNEGSKA (reference sequence). There are 16 residues in the CDR3.

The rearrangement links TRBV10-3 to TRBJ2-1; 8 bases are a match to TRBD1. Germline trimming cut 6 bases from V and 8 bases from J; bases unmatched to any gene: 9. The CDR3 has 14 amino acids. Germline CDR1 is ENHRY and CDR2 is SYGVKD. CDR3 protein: CAIREGQGAYEQFF. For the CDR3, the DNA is TGTGCCATCAGAGAAGGACAGGGCGCGTATGAGCAGTTCTTC.

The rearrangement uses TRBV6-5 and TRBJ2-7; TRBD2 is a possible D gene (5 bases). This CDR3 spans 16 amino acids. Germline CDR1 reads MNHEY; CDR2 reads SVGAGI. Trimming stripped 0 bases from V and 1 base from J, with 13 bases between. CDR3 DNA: TGTGCCAGCAGTTACTCGCCGGGAAAGGCATCCTACGAGCAGTACTTC. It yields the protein CASSYSPGKASYEQYF.

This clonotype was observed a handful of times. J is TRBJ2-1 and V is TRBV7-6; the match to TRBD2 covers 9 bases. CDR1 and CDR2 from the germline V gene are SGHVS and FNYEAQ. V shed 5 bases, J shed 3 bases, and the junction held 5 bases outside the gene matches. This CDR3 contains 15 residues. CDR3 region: CASSDSGSFYNEQFF. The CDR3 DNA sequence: TGTGCCAGCAGCGATAGCGGGAGCTTCTACAATGAGCAGTTCTTC. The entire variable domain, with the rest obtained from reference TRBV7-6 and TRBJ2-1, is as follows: GAGVSQSPRYKVTKRGQDVALRCDPISGHVSLYWYRQALGQGPEFLTYFNYEAQQDKSGLPNDRFSAERPEGSISTLTIQRTEQRDSAMYRCASSDSGSFYNEQFFGPGTRLTVL.

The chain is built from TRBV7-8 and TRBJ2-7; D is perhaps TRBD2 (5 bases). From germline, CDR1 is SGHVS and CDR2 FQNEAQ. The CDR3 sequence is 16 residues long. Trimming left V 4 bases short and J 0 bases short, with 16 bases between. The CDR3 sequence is CASSSAVRGSSYEQYF. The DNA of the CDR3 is TGTGCCAGCAGCTCCGCGGTGCGAGGGAGCTCCTACGAGCAGTACTTC. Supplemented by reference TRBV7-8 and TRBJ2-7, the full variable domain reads GAGVSQSPRYKVAKRGQDVALRCDPISGHVSLFWYQQALGQGPEFLTYFQNEAQLDKSGLPSDRFFAERPEGSVSTLKIQRTQQEDSAVYLCASSSAVRGSSYEQYFGPGTRLTVT.

In DNA form, the CDR3 reads TGTGCCTGGAACGGACAGCTAGGGGAGACCCAGTACTTC. It yields the protein CAWNGQLGETQYF. The chain has TRBV30 and TRBJ2-5, with D perhaps TRBD1 (6 bases). CDR3 length: 13 residues. Per the germline V gene, CDR1 is GTSNPN and CDR2 is SVGIG (reference sequence). V was shortened by 4 bases and J by 5 bases, with 14 bases between the two germline ends.

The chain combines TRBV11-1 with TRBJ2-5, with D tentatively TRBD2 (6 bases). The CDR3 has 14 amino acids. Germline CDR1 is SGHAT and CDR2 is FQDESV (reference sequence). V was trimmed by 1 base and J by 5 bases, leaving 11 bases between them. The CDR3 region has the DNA TGTGCCAGCAGCTTAGGACTTCGGGGGGAGACCCAGTACTTC. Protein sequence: CASSLGLRGETQYF.

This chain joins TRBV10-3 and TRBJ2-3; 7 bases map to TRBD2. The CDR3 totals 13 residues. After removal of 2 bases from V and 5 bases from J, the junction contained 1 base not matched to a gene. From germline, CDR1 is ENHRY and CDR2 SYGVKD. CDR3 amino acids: CAISEGTKDTQYF. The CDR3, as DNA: TGTGCCATCAGTGAGGGGACTAAAGATACGCAGTATTTT.

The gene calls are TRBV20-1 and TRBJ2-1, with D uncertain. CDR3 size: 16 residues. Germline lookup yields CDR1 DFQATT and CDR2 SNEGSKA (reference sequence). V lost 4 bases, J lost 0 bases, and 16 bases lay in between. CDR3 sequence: CSATSLAASSYNEQFF. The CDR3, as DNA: TGCAGTGCTACGTCCTTAGCCGCTAGCTCCTACAATGAGCAGTTCTTC.

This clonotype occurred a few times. The CDR3 DNA reads TGTGCCAGCAGCTTAGGAGTACTCCGGAACTCTGGGGCCAACGTCCTGACTTTC. This codes for CASSLGVLRNSGANVLTF. The J gene is TRBJ2-6, the V gene TRBV7-9; D not certain. V lost 1 base, J lost 0 bases, and 13 bases lay in between. The CDR3 is 18 amino acids. Germline lookup yields CDR1 SEHNR and CDR2 FQNEAQ (reference sequence).

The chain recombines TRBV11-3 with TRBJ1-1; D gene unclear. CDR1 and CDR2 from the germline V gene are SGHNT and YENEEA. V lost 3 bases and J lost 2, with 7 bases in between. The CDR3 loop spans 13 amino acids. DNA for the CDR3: TGTGCCAGCAGCTTGGACGGAAACACTGAAGCTTTCTTT. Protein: CASSLDGNTEAFF.

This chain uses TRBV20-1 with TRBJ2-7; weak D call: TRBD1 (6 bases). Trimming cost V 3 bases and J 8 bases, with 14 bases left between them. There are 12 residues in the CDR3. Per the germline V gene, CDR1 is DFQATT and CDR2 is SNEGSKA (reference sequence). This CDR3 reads CSASSRGYQQYF. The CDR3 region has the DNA TGCAGTGCTAGTTCCAGGGGTTACCAGCAGTACTTC.